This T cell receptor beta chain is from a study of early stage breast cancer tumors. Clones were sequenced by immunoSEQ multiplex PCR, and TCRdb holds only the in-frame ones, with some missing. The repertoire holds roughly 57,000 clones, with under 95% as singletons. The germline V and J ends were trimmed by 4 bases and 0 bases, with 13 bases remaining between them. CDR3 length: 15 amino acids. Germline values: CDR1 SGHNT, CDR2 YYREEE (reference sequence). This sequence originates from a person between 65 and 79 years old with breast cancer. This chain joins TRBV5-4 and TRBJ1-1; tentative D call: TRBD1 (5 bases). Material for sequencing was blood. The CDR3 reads CASSPLTGLNTEAFF. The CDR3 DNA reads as TGTGCCAGCAGCCCCTTAACAGGCCTGAACACTGAAGCTTTCTTT.